This T cell receptor beta chain was identified during a study of T cell responses to AZD1222 COVID-19 vaccine. General study results and limits: The donor group comprised mostly white British people and more females; the analysis possibly underestimated clonal diversity. Repertoires in all cases were sampled only once the peak T cell response had passed. Across the whole spike, CD4 TCRs peaked at regions 160-218 and 743-854.

The CDR3 contains 13 residues. Germline V gives CDR1 LNHNV, CDR2 YYDKDF (reference sequence). V was clipped by 2 bases and J by 3 bases, with 2 bases between them. Sequencing was performed with immunoSEQ multiplex PCR; in TCRdb, only in-frame clones are kept and a portion is missing. The sample shows over 130,000 clones, 92% of them seen only once. Of note for this clone: Its target is unknown.

The sample consisted of peripheral blood, taken on day 0 of AZD1222 vaccination. The receptor was derived from an adult in good health. The rearrangement uses TRBV15 and TRBJ2-6; the D is unclear. The CDR3 nucleotides read TGTGCCACCAGCAGACTTGGGGCCAACGTCCTGACTTTC. Translating gives CATSRLGANVLTF.